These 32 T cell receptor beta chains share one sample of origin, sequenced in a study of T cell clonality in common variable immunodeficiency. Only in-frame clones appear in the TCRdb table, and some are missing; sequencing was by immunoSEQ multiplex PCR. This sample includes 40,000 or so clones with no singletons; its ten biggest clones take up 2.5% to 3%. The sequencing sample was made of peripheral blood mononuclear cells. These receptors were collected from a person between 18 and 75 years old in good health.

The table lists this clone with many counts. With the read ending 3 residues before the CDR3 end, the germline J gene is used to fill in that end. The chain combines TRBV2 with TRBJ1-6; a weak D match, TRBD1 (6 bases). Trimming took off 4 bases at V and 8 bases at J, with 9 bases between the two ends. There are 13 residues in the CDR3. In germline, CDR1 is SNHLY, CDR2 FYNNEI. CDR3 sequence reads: CASSVDSYSPLHF. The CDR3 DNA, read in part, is TGTGCCAGCAGTGTGGACAGTTATTCACCC.

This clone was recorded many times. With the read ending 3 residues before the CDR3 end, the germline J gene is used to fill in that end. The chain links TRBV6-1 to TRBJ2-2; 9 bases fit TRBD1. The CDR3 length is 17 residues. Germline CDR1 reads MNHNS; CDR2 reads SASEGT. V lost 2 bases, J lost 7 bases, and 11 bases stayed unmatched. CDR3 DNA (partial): TGTGCCAGCAGTGAACTTTCGGACAGGGGTGGTAACGGGGAG. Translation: CASSELSDRGGNGE. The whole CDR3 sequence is CASSELSDRGGNGELFF.

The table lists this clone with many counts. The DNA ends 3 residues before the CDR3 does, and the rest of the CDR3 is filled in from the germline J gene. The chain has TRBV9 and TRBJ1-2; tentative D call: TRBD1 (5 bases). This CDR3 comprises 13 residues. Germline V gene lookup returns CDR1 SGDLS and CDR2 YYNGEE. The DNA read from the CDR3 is TGTGCCAGCAGCGTATGGGACCGGGGGGGC. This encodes CASSVWDRGG. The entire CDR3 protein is CASSVWDRGGYTF.

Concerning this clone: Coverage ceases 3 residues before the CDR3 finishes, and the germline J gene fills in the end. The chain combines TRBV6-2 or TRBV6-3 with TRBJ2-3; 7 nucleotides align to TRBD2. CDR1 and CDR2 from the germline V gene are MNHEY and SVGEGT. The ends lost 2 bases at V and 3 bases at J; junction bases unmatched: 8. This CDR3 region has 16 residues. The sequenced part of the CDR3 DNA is TGTGCCAGCAGTTACGAGCGCGGGGGAGGGACAGATACG. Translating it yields CASSYERGGGTDT. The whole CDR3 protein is CASSYERGGGTDTQYF.

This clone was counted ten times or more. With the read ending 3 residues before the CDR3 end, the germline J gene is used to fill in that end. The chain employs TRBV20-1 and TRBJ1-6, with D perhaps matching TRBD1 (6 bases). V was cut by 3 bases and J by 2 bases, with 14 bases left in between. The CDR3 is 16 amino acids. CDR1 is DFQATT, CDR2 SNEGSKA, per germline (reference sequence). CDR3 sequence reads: CSARYRAKTYNSPLHF. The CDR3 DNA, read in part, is TGCAGTGCTAGGTACAGGGCGAAAACCTATAATTCACCC.

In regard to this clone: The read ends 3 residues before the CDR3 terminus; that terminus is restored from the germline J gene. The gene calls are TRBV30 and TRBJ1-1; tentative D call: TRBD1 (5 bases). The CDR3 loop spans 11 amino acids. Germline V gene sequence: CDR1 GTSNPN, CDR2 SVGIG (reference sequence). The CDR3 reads CAWSPDRAAFF. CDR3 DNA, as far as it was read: TGTGCCTGGAGTCCTGACAGAGCT.

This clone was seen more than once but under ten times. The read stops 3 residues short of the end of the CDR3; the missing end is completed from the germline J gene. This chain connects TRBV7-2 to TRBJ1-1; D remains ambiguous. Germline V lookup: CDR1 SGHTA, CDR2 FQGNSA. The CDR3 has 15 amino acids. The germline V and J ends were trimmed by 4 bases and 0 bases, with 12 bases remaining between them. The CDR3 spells CASSSTQGLNTEAFF. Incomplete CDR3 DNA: TGTGCCAGCAGCTCCACCCAAGGGCTGAACACTGAA.

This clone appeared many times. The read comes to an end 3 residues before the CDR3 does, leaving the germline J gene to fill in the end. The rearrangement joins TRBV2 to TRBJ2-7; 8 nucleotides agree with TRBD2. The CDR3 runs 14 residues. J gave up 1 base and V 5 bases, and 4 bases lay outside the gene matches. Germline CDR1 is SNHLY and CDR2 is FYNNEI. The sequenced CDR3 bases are TGTGCCAGCAGTCGGATAGCGGGATCCTACGAG. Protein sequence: CASSRIAGSYE. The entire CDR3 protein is CASSRIAGSYEQYF. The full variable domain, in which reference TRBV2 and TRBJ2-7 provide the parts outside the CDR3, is EPEVTQTPSHQVTQMGQEVILRCVPISNHLYFYWYRQILGQKVEFLVSFYNNEISEKSEIFDDQFSVERPDGSNFTLKIRSTKLEDSAMYFCASSRIAGSYEQYFGPGTRLTVT.

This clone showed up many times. The CDR3 spells CSVAGGPNTGELFF. CDR3 DNA (partial): TGCAGCGTTGCCGGGGGGCCGAACACCGGGGAG. The chain combines TRBV29-1 with TRBJ2-2, with a possible D match to TRBD2 (7 bases). The read is 3 residues too short to cover the CDR3 end, so that end is filled in from the germline J gene. The germline V and J ends were trimmed by 4 bases and 0 bases, with 9 bases remaining between them. Germline CDR1 and CDR2: SQVTM and ANQGSEA. The CDR3 runs to 14 residues.

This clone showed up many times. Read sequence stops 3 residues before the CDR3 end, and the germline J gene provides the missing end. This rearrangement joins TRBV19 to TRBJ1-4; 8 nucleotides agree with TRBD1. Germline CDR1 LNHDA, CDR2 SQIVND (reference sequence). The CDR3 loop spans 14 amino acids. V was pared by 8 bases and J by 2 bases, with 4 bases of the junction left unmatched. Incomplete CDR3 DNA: TGTGCCAGTGCGGACAGGGCCACTAATGAAAAA. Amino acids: CASADRATNEK. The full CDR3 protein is CASADRATNEKLFF.

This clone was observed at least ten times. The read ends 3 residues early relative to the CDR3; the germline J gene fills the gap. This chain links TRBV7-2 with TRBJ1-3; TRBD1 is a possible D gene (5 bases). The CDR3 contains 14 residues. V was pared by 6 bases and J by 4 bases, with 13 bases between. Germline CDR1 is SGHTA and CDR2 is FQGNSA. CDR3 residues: CASSFRETGNTIYF. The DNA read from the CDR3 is TGTGCCAGCAGTTTCAGGGAGACCGGAAACACC.

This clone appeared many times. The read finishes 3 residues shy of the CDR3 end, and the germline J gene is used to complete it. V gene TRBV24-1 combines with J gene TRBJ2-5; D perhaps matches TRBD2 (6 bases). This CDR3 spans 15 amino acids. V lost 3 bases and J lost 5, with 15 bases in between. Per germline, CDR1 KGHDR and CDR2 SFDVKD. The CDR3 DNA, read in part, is TGTGCCACCAGTGATCTGGGACTGCCAGGGGAGACC. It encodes CATSDLGLPGET. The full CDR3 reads CATSDLGLPGETQYF.

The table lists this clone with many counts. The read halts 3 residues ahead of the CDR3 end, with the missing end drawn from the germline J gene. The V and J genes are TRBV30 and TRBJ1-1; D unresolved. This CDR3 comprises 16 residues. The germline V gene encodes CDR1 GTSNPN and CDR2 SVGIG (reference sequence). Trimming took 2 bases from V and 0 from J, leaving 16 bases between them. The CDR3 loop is CAWSYNEGSMNTEAFF. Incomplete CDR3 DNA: TGTGCCTGGAGTTATAATGAGGGCTCAATGAACACTGAA.

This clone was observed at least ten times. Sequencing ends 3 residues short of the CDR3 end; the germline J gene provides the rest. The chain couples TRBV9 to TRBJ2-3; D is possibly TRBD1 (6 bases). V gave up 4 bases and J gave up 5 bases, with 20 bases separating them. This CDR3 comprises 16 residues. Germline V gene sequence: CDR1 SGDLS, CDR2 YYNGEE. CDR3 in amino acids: CASSIQDKPRGDTQYF. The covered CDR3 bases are TGTGCCAGCAGCATCCAAGACAAGCCCAGGGGAGATACG.

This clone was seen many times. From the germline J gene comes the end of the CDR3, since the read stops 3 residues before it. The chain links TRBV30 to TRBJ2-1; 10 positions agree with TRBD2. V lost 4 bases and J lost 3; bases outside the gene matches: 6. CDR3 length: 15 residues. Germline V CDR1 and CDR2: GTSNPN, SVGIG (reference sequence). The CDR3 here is CAWNPGTSDYNEQFF. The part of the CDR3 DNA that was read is TGTGCCTGGAACCCCGGGACTAGCGACTACAATGAG. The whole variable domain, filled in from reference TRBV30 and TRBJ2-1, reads SQTIHQWPATLVQPVGSPLSLECTVEGTSNPNLYWYRQAAGRGLQLLFYSVGIGQISSEVPQNLSASRPQDRQFILSSKKLLLSDSGFYLCAWNPGTSDYNEQFFGPGTRLTVL.

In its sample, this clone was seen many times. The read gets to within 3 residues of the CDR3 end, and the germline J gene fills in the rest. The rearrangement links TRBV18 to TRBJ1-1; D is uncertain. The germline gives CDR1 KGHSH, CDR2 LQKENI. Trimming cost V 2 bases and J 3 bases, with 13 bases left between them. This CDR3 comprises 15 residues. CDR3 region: CASSPFSIADTEAFF. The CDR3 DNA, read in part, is TGTGCCAGCTCACCATTCTCAATAGCGGACACTGAA.

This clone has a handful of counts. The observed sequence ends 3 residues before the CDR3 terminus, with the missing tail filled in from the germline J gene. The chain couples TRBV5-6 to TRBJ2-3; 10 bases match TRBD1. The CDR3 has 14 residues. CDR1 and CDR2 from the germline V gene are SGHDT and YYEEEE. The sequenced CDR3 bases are TGTGCCAGCAGCGCGGGACAGGGGAATGGTCCG. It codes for CASSAGQGNGP. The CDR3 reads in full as CASSAGQGNGPQYF. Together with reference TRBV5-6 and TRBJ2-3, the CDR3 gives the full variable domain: DAGVTQSPTHLIKTRGQQVTLRCSPKSGHDTVSWYQQALGQGPQFIFQYYEEEERQRGNFPDRFSGHQFPNYSSELNVNALLLGDSALYLCASSAGQGNGPQYFGPGTRLTVL.

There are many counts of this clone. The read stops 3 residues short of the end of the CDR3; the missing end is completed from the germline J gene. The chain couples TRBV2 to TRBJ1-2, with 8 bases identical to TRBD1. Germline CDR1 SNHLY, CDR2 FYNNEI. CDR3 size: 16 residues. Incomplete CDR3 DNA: TGTGCCAGCAGTGAAGGGGGAGGGGCAGGGGGCCGGGGC. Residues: CASSEGGGAGGRG. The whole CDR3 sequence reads CASSEGGGAGGRGYTF.

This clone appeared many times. The covered CDR3 bases are TGCGCCAGCAGCTTGGCCCGAAATAGCGGGGGCACAGATACG. It translates to CASSLARNSGGTDT. The whole CDR3 region reads CASSLARNSGGTDTQYF. The V gene is TRBV5-1, the J gene TRBJ2-3; TRBD2 aligns across 8 bases. From the germline J gene comes the end of the CDR3, since the read stops 3 residues before it. The ends lost 0 bases at V and 1 base at J; junction bases unmatched: 7. The germline gives CDR1 SGHRS, CDR2 YFSETQ. The CDR3 spans 17 residues. Using reference TRBV5-1 and TRBJ2-3 for the parts outside the CDR3, the full variable domain is KAGVTQTPRYLIKTRGQQVTLSCSPISGHRSVSWYQQTPGQGLQFLFEYFSETQRNKGNFPGRFSGRQFSNSRSEMNVSTLELGDSALYLCASSLARNSGGTDTQYFGPGTRLTVL.

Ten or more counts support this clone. CDR3 loop: CASSQGQGHGYTF. The covered CDR3 bases are TGTGCCAGCAGCCAAGGACAGGGGCATGGC. The chain recombines TRBV14 with TRBJ1-2; TRBD1 agrees at 8 bases. The read falls 3 residues short of the CDR3 end, and the missing part is taken from the germline J gene. Germline V gives CDR1 SGHDN, CDR2 FVKESK. V lost 1 base and J lost 6; bases outside the gene matches: 1. This CDR3 comprises 13 residues.

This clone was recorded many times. The sequenced CDR3 bases are TGCAGTGCGGGCGGGACTGAAGAGACC. This encodes CSAGGTEET. From start to end, the CDR3 is CSAGGTEETQYF. The rearrangement uses TRBV20-1 and TRBJ2-5, with D tentatively TRBD2 (6 bases). The read comes to an end 3 residues before the CDR3 does, leaving the germline J gene to fill in the end. CDR1 is DFQATT and CDR2 is SNEGSKA in the germline V gene (reference sequence). With 6 bases removed from V and 3 bases from J, the gap between germline ends came to 11 bases. This CDR3 is 12 amino acids long.

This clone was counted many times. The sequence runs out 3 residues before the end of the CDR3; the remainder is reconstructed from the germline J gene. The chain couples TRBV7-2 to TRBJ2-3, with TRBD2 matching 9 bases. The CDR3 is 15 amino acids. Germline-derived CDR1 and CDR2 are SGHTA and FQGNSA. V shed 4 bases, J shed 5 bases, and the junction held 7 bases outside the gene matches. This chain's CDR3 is CASSSSGNVGDTQYF. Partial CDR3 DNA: TGTGCCAGCAGCTCTAGCGGGAATGTTGGAGATACG.

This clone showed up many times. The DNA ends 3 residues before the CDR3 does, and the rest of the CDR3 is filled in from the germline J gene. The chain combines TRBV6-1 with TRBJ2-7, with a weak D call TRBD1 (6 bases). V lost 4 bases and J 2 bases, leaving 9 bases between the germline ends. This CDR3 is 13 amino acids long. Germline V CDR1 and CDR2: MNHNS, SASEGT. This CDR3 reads CASSGQVTYEQYF. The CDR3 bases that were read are TGTGCCAGCAGTGGACAGGTGACCTACGAG.

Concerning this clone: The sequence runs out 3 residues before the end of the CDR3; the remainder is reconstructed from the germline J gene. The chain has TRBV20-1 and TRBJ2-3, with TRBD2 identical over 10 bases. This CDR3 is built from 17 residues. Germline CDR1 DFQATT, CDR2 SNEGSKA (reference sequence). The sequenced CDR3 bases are TGCAGTGCTACGGTTTTAAGAAGCGGGAGGGACTTGGAGACG. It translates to CSATVLRSGRDLET. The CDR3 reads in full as CSATVLRSGRDLETQYF.

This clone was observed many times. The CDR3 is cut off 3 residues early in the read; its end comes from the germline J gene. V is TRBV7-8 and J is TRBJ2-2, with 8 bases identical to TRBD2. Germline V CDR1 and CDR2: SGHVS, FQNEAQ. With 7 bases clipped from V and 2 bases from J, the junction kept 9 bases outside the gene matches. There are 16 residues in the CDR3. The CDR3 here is CASTLRGGANTGELFF. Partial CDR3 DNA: TGTGCCAGCACCCTACGGGGGGGAGCCAACACCGGGGAG.

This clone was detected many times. CDR3 loop: CASSSPVYNEQFF. The sequenced part of the CDR3 DNA is TGCGCCAGCAGCTCACCAGTATACAATGAG. This chain connects TRBV5-1 to TRBJ2-1; D unclear. The DNA ends 3 residues before the CDR3 does, and the rest of the CDR3 is filled in from the germline J gene. This CDR3 is 13 amino acids long. The germline CDR1 and CDR2 sequences are SGHRS and YFSETQ. V was cut by 3 bases and J by 4 bases, with 8 bases left in between.

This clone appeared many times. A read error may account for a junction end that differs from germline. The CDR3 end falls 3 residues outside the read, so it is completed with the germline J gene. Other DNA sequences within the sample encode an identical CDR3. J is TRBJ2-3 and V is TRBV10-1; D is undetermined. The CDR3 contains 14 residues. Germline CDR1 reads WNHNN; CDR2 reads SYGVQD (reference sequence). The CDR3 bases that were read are TGCGCCAGCAGTGAGTCGGGCAGCACGGATACG. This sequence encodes CASSESGSTDT. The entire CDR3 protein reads CASSESGSTDTQYF.

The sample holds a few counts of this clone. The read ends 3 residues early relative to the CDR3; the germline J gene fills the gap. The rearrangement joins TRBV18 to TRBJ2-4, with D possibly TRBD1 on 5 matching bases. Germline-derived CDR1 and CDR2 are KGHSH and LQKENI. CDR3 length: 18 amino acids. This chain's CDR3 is CASSPPRQGFSFNYGQYF. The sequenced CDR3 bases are TGTGCCAGCTCACCACCGAGGCAGGGATTCAGCTTTAACTATGGT.

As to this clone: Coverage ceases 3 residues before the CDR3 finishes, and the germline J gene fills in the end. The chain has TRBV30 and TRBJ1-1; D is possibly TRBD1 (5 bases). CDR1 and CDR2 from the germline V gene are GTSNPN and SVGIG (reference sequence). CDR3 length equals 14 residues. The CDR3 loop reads CAWDGHMNFVEAFF. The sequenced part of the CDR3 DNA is TGTGCCTGGGACGGACATATGAACTTCGTCGAG.

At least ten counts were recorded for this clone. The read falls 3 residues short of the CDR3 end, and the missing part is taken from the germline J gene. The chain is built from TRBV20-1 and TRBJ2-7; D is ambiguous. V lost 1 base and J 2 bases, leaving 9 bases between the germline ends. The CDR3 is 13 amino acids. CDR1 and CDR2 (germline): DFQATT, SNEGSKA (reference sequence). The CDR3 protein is CSARGAFPYEQYF. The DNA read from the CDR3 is TGCAGTGCTAGAGGGGCGTTTCCCTACGAG.

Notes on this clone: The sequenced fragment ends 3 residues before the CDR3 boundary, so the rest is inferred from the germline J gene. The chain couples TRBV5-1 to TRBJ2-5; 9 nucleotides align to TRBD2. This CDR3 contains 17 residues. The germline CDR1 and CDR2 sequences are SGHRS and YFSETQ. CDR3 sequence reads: CASSLARNSGGTDTQYF. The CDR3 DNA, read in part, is TGCGCCAGCAGCTTGGCCCGAAATAGCGGGGGCACAGATACC.

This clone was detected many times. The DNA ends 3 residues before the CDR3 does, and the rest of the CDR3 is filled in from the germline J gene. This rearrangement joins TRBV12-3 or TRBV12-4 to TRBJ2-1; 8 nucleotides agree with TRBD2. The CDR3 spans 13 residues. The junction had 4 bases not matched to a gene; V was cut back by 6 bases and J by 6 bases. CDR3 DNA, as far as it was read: TGTGCCAGCAGCCCCGGGACTAGCAATGAG. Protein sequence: CASSPGTSNE. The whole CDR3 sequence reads CASSPGTSNEQFF.